These 8 T cell receptor beta chains came from one sample sequenced in a study of blood T cell repertoires in COVID-19. The data were produced by immunoSEQ multiplex PCR, yet TCRdb's version contains in-frame clones alone and is incomplete. The sample carries roughly 230,000 clones, roughly 84% recorded once. Specimen: peripheral blood. All receptors derive from a man aged 40-49 years with acute or convalescent COVID-19.

This clone was seen more than once but under ten times. This rearrangement joins TRBV5-6 to TRBJ1-3; perhaps TRBD1 as D (5 bases). Germline loops: CDR1 SGHDT, CDR2 YYEEEE. The CDR3 covers 15 residues. Trimming removed 4 bases at V and 0 bases at J, with 11 bases between. Written as DNA, the CDR3 is TGTGCCAGCAGCCTCGACAGACACTCTGGAAACACCATATATTTT. Protein product: CASSLDRHSGNTIYF.

CDR3 nucleotide sequence: TGTGCCAGCCGTAACCGGGACAGGGAGTACTTC. Translation: CASRNRDREYF. This sequence joins TRBV6-5 and TRBJ2-7; 9 bases agree with TRBD1. Germline loops: CDR1 MNHEY, CDR2 SVGAGI. Trimming took 8 bases from V and 11 from J; bases not matched to a gene: 7. This CDR3 has 11 residues.

The chain employs TRBV7-2 and TRBJ1-1; 7 bases are a match to TRBD1. V lost 0 bases, J lost 6 bases, and 7 bases stayed unmatched. The germline V gene has CDR1 SGHTA and CDR2 FQGNSA. This CDR3 region has 15 residues. The CDR3 region has the DNA TGTGCCAGCAGCTTAGCCCCAGGGGGAAGGTCTGAAGCTTTCTTT. Translation gives CASSLAPGGRSEAFF.

This sequence joins TRBV2 and TRBJ1-1, with 8 bases that match TRBD1. Trimming at V came to 4 bases and at J to 3 bases, leaving 4 bases not matched to a gene. The germline V gene has CDR1 SNHLY and CDR2 FYNNEI. The CDR3 contains 14 residues. Here the CDR3 DNA reads TGTGCCAGCAGTGTACAGGGGGGAGACACTGAAGCTTTCTTT. It codes for CASSVQGGDTEAFF. Full variable domain (missing parts from reference TRBV2 and TRBJ1-1): EPEVTQTPSHQVTQMGQEVILRCVPISNHLYFYWYRQILGQKVEFLVSFYNNEISEKSEIFDDQFSVERPDGSNFTLKIRSTKLEDSAMYFCASSVQGGDTEAFFGQGTRLTVV.

This chain links TRBV28 with TRBJ1-1; D not certain. Deletions cut 6 bases from V and 7 bases from J, with 15 bases between. The CDR3 sequence is 13 residues long. The germline CDR1 and CDR2 sequences are MDHEN and SYDVKM. CDR3 protein: CASSQNYHLEAFF. The CDR3 DNA reads TGTGCCAGCAGCCAAAACTATCACCTTGAAGCTTTCTTT.

J is TRBJ2-7 and V is TRBV19; 9 nucleotides match TRBD2. The germline CDR1 and CDR2 sequences are LNHDA and SQIVND (reference sequence). CDR3 length: 17 amino acids. V dropped 3 bases and J dropped 2; count of bases not matched to a gene: 11. The CDR3 protein is CASSIPPSGGLTYEQYF. CDR3 sequence (DNA): TGTGCCAGTAGTATTCCCCCCAGCGGGGGGCTAACCTACGAGCAGTACTTC.

The chain combines TRBV4-1 with TRBJ2-7; the match to TRBD2 covers 15 bases. CDR1 is MGHRA and CDR2 is YSYEKL in the germline V gene. V gave up 1 base and J gave up 7 bases; unmatched junction bases: 8. The CDR3 is 17 residues long. CDR3: CASSQGTSGGASYEQYF. CDR3 in DNA: TGCGCCAGCAGCCAAGGGACTAGCGGGGGGGCCTCGTATGAGCAGTACTTC.

This chain connects TRBV3-1 (or the pseudogene TRBV3-2) to TRBJ2-1; 12 bases map to TRBD1. The trim removed 2 bases at V and 6 bases at J, leaving 5 bases unmatched. Germline V lookup: CDR1 LGHDT, CDR2 YNNKEL (reference sequence). The CDR3 is 16 residues long. CDR3 DNA sequence: TGTGCCAGCAGCCAATTGGGACAGGGGGCGAGCAATGAGCAGTTCTTC. It encodes CASSQLGQGASNEQFF.